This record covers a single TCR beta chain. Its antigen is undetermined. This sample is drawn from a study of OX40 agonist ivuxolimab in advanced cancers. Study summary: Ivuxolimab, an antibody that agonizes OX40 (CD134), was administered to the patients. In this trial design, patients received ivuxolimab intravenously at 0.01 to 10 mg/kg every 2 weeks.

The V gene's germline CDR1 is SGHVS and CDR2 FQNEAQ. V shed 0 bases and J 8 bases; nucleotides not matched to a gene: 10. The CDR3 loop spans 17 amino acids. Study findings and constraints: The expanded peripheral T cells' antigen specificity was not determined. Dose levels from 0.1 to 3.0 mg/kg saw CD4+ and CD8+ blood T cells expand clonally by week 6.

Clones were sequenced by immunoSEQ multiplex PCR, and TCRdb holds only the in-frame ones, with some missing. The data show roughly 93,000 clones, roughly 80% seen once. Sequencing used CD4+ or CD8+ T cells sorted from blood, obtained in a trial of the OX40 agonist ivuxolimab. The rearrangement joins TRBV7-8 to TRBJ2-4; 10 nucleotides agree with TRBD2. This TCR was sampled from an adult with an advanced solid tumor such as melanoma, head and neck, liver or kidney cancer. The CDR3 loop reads CASSLAAASGSIDIQYF. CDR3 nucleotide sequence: TGTGCCAGCAGCTTAGCAGCCGCTAGCGGGAGTATTGACATTCAGTACTTC.